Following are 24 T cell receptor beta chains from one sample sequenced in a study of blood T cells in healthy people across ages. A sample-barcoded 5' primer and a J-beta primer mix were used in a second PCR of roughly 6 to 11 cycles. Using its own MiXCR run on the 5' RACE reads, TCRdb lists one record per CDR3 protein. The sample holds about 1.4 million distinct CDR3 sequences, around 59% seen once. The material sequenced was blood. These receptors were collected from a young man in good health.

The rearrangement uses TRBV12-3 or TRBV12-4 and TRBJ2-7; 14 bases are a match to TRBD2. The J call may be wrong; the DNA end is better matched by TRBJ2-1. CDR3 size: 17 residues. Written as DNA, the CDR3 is TGTGCCAGCAGTTTATATGAGGTGGGACTAGCGGGAGAAGAGCAGTTCTTC. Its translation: CASSLYEVGLAGEEQFF.

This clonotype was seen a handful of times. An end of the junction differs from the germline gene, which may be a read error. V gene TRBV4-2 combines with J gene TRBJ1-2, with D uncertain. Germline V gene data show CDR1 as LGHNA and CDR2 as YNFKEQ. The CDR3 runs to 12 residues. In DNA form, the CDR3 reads TGTGCCAGCAGTCAAGCCCCCTATGGCTACACCTTC. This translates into CASSQAPYGYTF.

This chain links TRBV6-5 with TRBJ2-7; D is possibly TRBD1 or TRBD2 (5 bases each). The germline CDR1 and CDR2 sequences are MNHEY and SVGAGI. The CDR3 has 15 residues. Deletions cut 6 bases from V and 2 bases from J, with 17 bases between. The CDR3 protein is CASSPLGTQPYEQYF. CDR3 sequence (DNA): TGTGCCAGCAGCCCTTTGGGGACGCAACCCTACGAGCAGTACTTC.

The CDR3 sequence: CASSLRSGGTGELFF. The DNA for the CDR3 is TGTGCCAGCAGCTTACGGAGCGGGGGCACCGGGGAGCTGTTTTTT. The chain uses TRBV7-2 and TRBJ2-2, with 8 bases identical to TRBD2. This CDR3 region has 15 residues. Germline CDR1 is SGHTA and CDR2 is FQGNSA. V lost 2 bases to trimming and J lost 4 bases; unmatched junction nucleotides: 3.

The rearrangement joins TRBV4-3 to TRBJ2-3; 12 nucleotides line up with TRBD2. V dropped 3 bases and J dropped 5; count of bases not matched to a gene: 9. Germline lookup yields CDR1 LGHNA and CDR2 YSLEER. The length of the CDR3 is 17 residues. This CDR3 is CASSQNGLAGGQDTQYF. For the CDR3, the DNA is TGCGCCAGCAGCCAGAACGGTCTAGCGGGGGGGCAAGATACGCAGTATTTT.

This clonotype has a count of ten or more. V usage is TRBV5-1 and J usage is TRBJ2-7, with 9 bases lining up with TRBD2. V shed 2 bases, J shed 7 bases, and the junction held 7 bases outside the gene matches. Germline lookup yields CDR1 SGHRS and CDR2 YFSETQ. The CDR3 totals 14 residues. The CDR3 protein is CASSFRTSAGEQYF. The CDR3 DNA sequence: TGCGCCAGCAGCTTCCGGACTAGCGCTGGGGAGCAGTACTTC.

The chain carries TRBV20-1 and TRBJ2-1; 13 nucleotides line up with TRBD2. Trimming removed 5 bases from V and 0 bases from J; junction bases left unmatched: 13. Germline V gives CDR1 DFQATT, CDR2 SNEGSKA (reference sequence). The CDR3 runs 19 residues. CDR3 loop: CSAFPAGLAGRGSYNEQFF. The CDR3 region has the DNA TGCAGTGCTTTTCCCGCGGGACTAGCGGGGAGGGGCTCCTACAATGAGCAGTTCTTC.

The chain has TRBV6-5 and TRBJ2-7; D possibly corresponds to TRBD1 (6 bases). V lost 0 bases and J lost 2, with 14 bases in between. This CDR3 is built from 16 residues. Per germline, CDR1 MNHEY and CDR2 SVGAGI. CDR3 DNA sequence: TGTGCCAGCAGTTACTCGGCAGGGGATTCCGCCTACGAGCAGTACTTC. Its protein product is CASSYSAGDSAYEQYF.

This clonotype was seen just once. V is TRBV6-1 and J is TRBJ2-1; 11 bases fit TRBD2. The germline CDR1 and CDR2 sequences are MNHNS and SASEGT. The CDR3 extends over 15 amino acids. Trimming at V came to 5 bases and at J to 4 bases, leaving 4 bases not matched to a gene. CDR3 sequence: CASSPVAGGYNEQFF. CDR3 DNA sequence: TGTGCCAGCAGTCCGGTAGCGGGGGGGTACAATGAGCAGTTCTTC.

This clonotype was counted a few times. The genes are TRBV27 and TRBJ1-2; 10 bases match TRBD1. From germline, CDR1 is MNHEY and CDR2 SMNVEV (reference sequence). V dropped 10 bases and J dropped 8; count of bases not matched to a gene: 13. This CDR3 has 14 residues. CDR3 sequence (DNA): TGTGCCACCTTCGGCCCGGGACAGGGGCTCGGCTACACCTTC. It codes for CATFGPGQGLGYTF.

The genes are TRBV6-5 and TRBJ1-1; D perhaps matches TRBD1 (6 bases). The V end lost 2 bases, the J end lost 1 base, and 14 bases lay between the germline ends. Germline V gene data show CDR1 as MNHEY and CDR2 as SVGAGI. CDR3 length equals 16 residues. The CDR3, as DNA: TGTGCCAGCAGTTACAGCAGGGGTACTAAGAACACTGAAGCTTTCTTT. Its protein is CASSYSRGTKNTEAFF.

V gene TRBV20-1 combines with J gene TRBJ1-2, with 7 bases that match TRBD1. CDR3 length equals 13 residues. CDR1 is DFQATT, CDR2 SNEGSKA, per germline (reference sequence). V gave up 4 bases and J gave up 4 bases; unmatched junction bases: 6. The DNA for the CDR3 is TGCAGTGCTAAGACAGGGCCCCTCTATGGCTACACCTTC. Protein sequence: CSAKTGPLYGYTF.

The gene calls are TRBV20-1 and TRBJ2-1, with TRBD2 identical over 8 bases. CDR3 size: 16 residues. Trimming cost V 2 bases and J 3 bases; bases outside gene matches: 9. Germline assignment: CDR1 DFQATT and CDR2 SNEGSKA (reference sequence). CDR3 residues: CSARTSGRGGYNEQFF. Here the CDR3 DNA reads TGCAGTGCTAGAACGAGCGGGAGAGGTGGCTACAATGAGCAGTTCTTC.

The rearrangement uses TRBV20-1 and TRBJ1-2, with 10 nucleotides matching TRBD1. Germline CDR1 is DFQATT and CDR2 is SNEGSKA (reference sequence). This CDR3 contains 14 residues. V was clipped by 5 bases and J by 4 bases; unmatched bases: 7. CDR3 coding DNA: TGCAGTGCTCCCGGGACAGGGGCCCGCTATGGCTACACCTTC. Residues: CSAPGTGARYGYTF.

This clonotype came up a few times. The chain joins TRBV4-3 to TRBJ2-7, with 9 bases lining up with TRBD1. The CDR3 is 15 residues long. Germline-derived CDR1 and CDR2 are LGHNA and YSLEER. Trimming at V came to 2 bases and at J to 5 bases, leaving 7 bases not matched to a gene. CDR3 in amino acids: CASSQSRDREDEQYF. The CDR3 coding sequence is TGCGCCAGCAGCCAATCCCGGGACAGGGAGGACGAGCAGTACTTC.

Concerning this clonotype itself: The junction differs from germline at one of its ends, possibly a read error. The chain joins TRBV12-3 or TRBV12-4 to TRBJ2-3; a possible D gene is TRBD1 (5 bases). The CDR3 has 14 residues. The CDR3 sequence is CASSQLRAVDTEYF. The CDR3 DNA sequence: TGTGCCAGCAGTCAGCTCAGGGCGGTAGATACGGAGTATTTT.

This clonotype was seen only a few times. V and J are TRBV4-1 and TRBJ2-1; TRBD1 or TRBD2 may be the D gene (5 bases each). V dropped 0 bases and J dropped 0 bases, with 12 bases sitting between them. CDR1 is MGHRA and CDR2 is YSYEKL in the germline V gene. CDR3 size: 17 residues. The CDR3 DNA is TGCGCCAGCAGCCAAGATCCGGGACGAAGCTCCTACAATGAGCAGTTCTTC. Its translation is CASSQDPGRSSYNEQFF.

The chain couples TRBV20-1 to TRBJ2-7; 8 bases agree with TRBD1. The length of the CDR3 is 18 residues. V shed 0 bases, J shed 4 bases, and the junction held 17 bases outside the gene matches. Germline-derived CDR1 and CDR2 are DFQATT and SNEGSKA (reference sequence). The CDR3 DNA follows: TGCAGTGCTAGAGATTTAACACAGGGGGGAGGATTAGGGTACGAGCAGTACTTC. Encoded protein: CSARDLTQGGGLGYEQYF.

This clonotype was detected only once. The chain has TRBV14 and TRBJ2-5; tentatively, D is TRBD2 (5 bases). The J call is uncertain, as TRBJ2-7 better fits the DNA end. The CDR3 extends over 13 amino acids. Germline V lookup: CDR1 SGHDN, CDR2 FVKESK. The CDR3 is CASSQEILAEQYF. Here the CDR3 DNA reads TGTGCCAGCAGCCAAGAGATCCTAGCCGAGCAGTACTTC.

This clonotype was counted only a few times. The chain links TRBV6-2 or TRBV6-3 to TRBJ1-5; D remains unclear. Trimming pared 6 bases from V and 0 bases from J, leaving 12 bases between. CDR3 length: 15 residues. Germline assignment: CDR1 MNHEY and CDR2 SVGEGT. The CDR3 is CASSLDSSSNQPQHF. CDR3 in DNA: TGTGCCAGCAGCCTCGACTCCAGTAGCAATCAGCCCCAGCATTTT.

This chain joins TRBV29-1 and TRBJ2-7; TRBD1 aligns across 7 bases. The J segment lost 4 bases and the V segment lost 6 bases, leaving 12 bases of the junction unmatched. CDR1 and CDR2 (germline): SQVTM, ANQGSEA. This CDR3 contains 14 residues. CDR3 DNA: TGCAGCGTATTACAACCGGGACAGAATTACGAGCAGTACTTC. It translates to CSVLQPGQNYEQYF.

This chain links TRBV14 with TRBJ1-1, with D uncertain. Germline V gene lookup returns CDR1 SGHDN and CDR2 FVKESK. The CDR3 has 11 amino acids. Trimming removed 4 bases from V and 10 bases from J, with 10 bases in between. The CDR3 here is CASSPGDRAFF. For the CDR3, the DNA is TGTGCCAGCAGCCCTGGGGATCGAGCTTTCTTT.

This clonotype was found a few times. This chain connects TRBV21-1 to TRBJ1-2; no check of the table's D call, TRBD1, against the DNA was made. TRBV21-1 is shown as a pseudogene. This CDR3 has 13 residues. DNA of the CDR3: TGTGCCAGGTGCGAGGACAGTCACTATGGCTACACCTTC. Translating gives CARCEDSHYGYTF.

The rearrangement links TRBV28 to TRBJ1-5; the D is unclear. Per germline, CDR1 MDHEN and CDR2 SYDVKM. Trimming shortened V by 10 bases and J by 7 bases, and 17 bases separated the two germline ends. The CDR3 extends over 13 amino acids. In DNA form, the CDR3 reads TGTGCCACCACCGGGGTAGTCGGACAGCCCCAGCATTTT. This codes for CATTGVVGQPQHF.